Listed below are T cell receptor beta chains from one sample, sequenced in a study of a mutant IDH1 vaccine in newly diagnosed glioma. No antigen is known for these receptors. Libraries were prepared by immunoSEQ multiplex PCR; TCRdb keeps only in-frame clonotypes and omits some of them. This repertoire shows tens of thousands of clones, about four fifths found once; its top ten account for around 4%. Sequencing used PBMCs, obtained from a glioma patient whose treatment included an IDH1 peptide vaccine. These receptors originate from a man in his thirties or forties with glioma. The CDR3 runs from the conserved cysteine through the conserved F or W. A D gene is named only where the DNA matches it firmly. Expanded clones are given a class, and other clones once, few, many or no size at all.

size: NA; J: TRBJ1-2; D: NA; length: 13; V: TRBV7-6; DNA: TGTGCCAGCAGCTTATCAGGAGTAGATGGCTACACCTTC; CDR3: CASSLSGVDGYTF
size: NA; J: TRBJ1-5; D: TRBD1; length: 16; V: TRBV18; DNA: TGTGCCAGCTCACCAGCGGGACAGGTGATCAATCAGCCCCAGCATTTT; CDR3: CASSPAGQVINQPQHF
size: NA; J: TRBJ1-2; D: NA; length: 13; V: TRBV5-8; DNA: TGTGCCAGCAGGTACGAGCAGAACTATGGCTACACCTTC; CDR3: CASRYEQNYGYTF
size: NA; J: TRBJ2-3; D: TRBD2; length: 16; V: TRBV6-4; DNA: TGTGCCAGCAGTGACTCGACTAGCGGGGGGGCGGATACGCAGTATTTT; CDR3: CASSDSTSGGADTQYF
size: once; J: TRBJ1-3; D: TRBD1; length: 16; V: TRBV5-6; DNA: TGTGCCAGCAGCTTTACTACCGGGACAGCTGGAAACACCATATATTTT; CDR3: CASSFTTGTAGNTIYF
size: NA; J: TRBJ2-1; D: TRBD1; length: 16; V: TRBV2; DNA: TGTGCCAGCAGGAGGGACAGGGGATTAGGGTACAATGAGCAGTTCTTC; CDR3: CASRRDRGLGYNEQFF
size: NA; J: TRBJ1-1; D: NA; length: 17; V: TRBV19; DNA: TGTGCCAGTAGTACATACTATGGGGTTAGCCGGAACACTGAAGCTTTCTTT; CDR3: CASSTYYGVSRNTEAFF
size: few; J: TRBJ1-6; D: TRBD1; length: 16; V: TRBV7-9; DNA: TGTGCCAGCAGCTTAAACCCAAGGACAGGTCTACAGACCCTCCACTTT; CDR3: CASSLNPRTGLQTLHF
size: few; J: TRBJ1-3; D: NA; length: 16; V: TRBV2; DNA: TGTGCCAGCAGTCTACAGGGACTCTGGGCTGGAAACACCATATATTTT; CDR3: CASSLQGLWAGNTIYF
size: NA; J: TRBJ2-2; D: NA; length: 14; V: TRBV7-2; DNA: TGTGCCAGCAGGCCGGGACCTGCGACCGGGGAGCTGTTTTTT; CDR3: CASRPGPATGELFF
size: NA; J: TRBJ1-2; D: NA; length: 13; V: TRBV19; DNA: TGTGCCAGTAGTGAGGGCCCCGGATATGGCTACACCTTC; CDR3: CASSEGPGYGYTF
size: NA; J: TRBJ2-2; D: NA; length: 16; V: TRBV9; DNA: TGTGCCAGCAGCGTGCGGAAAGACAGGAACACCGGGGAGCTGTTTTTT; CDR3: CASSVRKDRNTGELFF
size: NA; J: TRBJ1-3; D: NA; length: 14; V: TRBV19; DNA: TGTGCCAGTAGTAGGGGTAGCTCTGGAAACACCATATATTTT; CDR3: CASSRGSSGNTIYF
size: NA; J: TRBJ1-1; D: NA; length: 15; V: TRBV7-6; DNA: TGTGCCAGCAGCTTATATCAGGAGCTGAACACTGAAGCTTTCTTT; CDR3: CASSLYQELNTEAFF
size: NA; J: TRBJ2-1; D: NA; length: 16; V: TRBV7-6; DNA: TGTGCCAGCAGCCCCAGGACTGGAAGCTCCTACAATGAGCAGTTCTTC; CDR3: CASSPRTGSSYNEQFF
size: NA; J: TRBJ2-1; D: NA; length: 16; V: TRBV5-8; DNA: TGTGCCAGCAGCGATAGGAAGGGACTCAAATACAATGAGCAGTTCTTC; CDR3: CASSDRKGLKYNEQFF
size: NA; J: TRBJ2-4; D: NA; length: 15; V: TRBV6-5; DNA: TGTGCCAGCAGTTACTCGGCATACGACAAAAACATTCAGTACTTC; CDR3: CASSYSAYDKNIQYF
size: NA; J: TRBJ2-7; D: NA; length: 17; V: TRBV14; DNA: TGTGCCAGCAGCCAAGAGTCGAGTTGGTTTATGGCCTACGAGCAGTACTTC; CDR3: CASSQESSWFMAYEQYF
size: NA; J: TRBJ2-7; D: NA; length: 15; V: TRBV4-1; DNA: TGCGCCAGCAGCCAGTCCGCCGGACAGAGCTACGAGCAGTACTTC; CDR3: CASSQSAGQSYEQYF
size: NA; J: TRBJ1-5; D: NA; length: 13; V: TRBV6-5; DNA: TGTGCCAGCAGTTACAGGGGAGATCAGCCCCAGCATTTT; CDR3: CASSYRGDQPQHF
size: NA; J: TRBJ2-7; D: TRBD1; length: 16; V: TRBV6-6; DNA: TGTGCCAGCAGTTACTCGGCGACAGGGTTTGGGTACGAGCAGTACTTC; CDR3: CASSYSATGFGYEQYF
size: NA; J: TRBJ2-2; D: NA; length: 16; V: TRBV5-1; DNA: TGCGCCAGCAGCTGGGCGGACATGGTGAACACCGGGGAGCTGTTTTTT; CDR3: CASSWADMVNTGELFF
size: NA; J: TRBJ1-6; D: TRBD1; length: 15; V: TRBV2; DNA: TGTGCCAGCAGGGGACAGGGCTCCTATAATTCACCCCTCCACTTT; CDR3: CASRGQGSYNSPLHF
size: NA; J: TRBJ2-3; D: TRBD2; length: 17; V: TRBV5-1; DNA: TGCGCCAGCAGCTTAGGCCAAGCCGGGGGGGTAGGAGATACGCAGTATTTT; CDR3: CASSLGQAGGVGDTQYF
size: NA; J: TRBJ2-4; D: NA; length: 11; V: TRBV2; DNA: TGTGCCAGCACCAAAGGGACTGATTCGCACTTC; CDR3: CASTKGTDSHF
size: NA; J: TRBJ1-6; D: NA; length: 14; V: TRBV15; DNA: TGTGCCACCAGCAGCGGACATCGGGAATCACCCCTCCACTTT; CDR3: CATSSGHRESPLHF
size: NA; J: TRBJ2-7; D: TRBD1; length: 15; V: TRBV4-1; DNA: TGCGCCAGCAGCCAAGCCGGGACAGGGTCTAGGGAGCAGTACTTC; CDR3: CASSQAGTGSREQYF
size: NA; J: TRBJ1-6; D: NA; length: 14; V: TRBV7-9; DNA: TGTGCCAGCAGCTTAGGAGGCTATCGTTCACCCCTCCACTTT; CDR3: CASSLGGYRSPLHF
size: NA; J: TRBJ1-3; D: NA; length: 15; V: TRBV28; DNA: TGTGCCAGCAGTTTACTTGCGGGGAGACGAAACACCATATATTTT; CDR3: CASSLLAGRRNTIYF
size: NA; J: TRBJ2-1; D: TRBD2; length: 17; V: TRBV4-1; DNA: TGCGCCAGCAGCCGGGTTCTAGCGGGGGGCACGTACAATGAGCAGTTCTTC; CDR3: CASSRVLAGGTYNEQFF
size: NA; J: TRBJ2-7; D: NA; length: 11; V: TRBV30; DNA: TGTGCCTGGGCTACGAACTACGAGCAGTACTTC; CDR3: CAWATNYEQYF
size: NA; J: TRBJ2-2; D: NA; length: 13; V: TRBV9; DNA: TGTGCCAGCAGAACAGGGAACACCGGGGAGCTGTTTTTT; CDR3: CASRTGNTGELFF
size: NA; J: TRBJ1-1; D: NA; length: 16; V: TRBV4-2; DNA: TGTGCCAGCAGCCAAGAGTTCCCCCCGGAGAACACTGAAGCTTTCTTT; CDR3: CASSQEFPPENTEAFF
size: NA; J: TRBJ1-6; D: NA; length: 17; V: TRBV19; DNA: TGTGCCAGTACCGACCGATCTCTTGGCCGCCTAGATTCACCCCTCCACTTT; CDR3: CASTDRSLGRLDSPLHF
size: once; J: TRBJ2-5; D: TRBD1; length: 17; V: TRBV5-6; DNA: TGTGCCAGCAGCTTGGCTCTGGGACAGGGGGGCCAAGAGACCCAGTACTTC; CDR3: CASSLALGQGGQETQYF
size: NA; J: TRBJ1-1; D: NA; length: 15; V: TRBV10-2; DNA: TGCGCCAGCAGTGAGGTTAGGGGCATAGATACTGAAGCTTTCTTT; CDR3: CASSEVRGIDTEAFF
size: NA; J: TRBJ2-2; D: NA; length: 17; V: TRBV5-1; DNA: TGCGCCAGCAGCTTGGCCGGGGCCTTCTTTAACACCGGGGAGCTGTTTTTT; CDR3: CASSLAGAFFNTGELFF
size: NA; J: TRBJ2-3; D: NA; length: 15; V: TRBV9; DNA: TGTGCCAGCAGCGAGAGGCACTCCAGAGGAGATACGCAGTATTTT; CDR3: CASSERHSRGDTQYF
size: NA; J: TRBJ2-5; D: NA; length: 14; V: TRBV7-2; DNA: TGTGCCAGCAGCTTGACTAGACGCCAAGAGACCCAGTACTTC; CDR3: CASSLTRRQETQYF
size: NA; J: TRBJ2-5; D: NA; length: 17; V: TRBV7-5; DNA: TGTGTCAGAAGCTTAGGACTGGGACAGCATTTCCAAGAGACCCAGTACTTC; CDR3: CVRSLGLGQHFQETQYF